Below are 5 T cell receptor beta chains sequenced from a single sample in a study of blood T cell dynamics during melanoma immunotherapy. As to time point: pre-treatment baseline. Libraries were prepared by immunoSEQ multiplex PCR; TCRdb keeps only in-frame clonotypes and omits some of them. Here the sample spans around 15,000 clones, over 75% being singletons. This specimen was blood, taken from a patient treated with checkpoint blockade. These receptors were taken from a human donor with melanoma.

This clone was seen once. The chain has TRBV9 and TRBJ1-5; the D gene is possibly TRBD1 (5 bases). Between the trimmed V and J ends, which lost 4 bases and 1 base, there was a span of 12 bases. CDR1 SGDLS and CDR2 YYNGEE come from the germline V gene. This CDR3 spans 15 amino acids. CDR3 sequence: CASSPQGGSNQPQHF. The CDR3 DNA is TGTGCCAGCAGCCCGCAGGGCGGGAGCAATCAGCCCCAGCATTTT.

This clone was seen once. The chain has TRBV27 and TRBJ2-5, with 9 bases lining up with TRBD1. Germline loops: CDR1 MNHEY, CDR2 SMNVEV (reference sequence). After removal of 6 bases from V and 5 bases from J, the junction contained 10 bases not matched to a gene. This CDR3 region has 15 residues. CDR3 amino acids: CASRLTGGAGETQYF. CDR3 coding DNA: TGTGCCAGCAGGTTAACAGGGGGCGCAGGGGAGACCCAGTACTTC.

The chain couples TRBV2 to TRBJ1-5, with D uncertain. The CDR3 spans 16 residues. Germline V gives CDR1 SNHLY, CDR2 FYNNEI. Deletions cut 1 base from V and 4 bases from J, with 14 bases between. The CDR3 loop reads CASSEGVRAGNQPQHF. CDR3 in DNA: TGTGCCAGCAGTGAAGGGGTAAGGGCGGGGAATCAGCCCCAGCATTTT.

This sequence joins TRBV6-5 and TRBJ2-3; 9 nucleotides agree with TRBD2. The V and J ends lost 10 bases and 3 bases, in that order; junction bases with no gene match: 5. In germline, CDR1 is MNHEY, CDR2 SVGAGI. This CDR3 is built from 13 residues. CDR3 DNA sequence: TGTGCCACCAGCGGGGGGTATACAGATACGCAGTATTTT. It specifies CATSGGYTDTQYF.

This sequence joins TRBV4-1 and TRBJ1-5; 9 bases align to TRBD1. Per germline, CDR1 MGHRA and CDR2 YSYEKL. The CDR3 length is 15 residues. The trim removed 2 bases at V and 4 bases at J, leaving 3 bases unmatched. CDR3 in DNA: TGCGCCAGCAGCCAACTGGGACAGGGAAATCAGCCCCAGCATTTT. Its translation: CASSQLGQGNQPQHF.